A selection of T cell receptor beta chains follows, all from one sample in a study of memory CD4+ T cells and cytomegalovirus serostatus. Profiling relied on immunoSEQ multiplex PCR, and the TCRdb table lists in-frame clones only, not all of them. The sample shows more than 45,000 clones, about three quarters of them seen only once. Source material: memory CD4+ T cells from blood. Source of these receptors: an adult in good health and CMV-seronegative. Both conserved end residues are trimmed from each CDR3.

v_gene,CDR3aa
TRBV15,ATSRGTGRTNEKLF
TRBV19,ASREGRRTDTQY
TRBV9,ASSVAMSAVETQY
TRBV7-8,ASSFGQGSGETQY
TRBV9,ASSVVRVYIEAF
TRBV19,ASKIQESSYEQY
TRBV5-1,ASSFRDDGSPLH
TRBV28,ASKLRTSGNTIY
TRBV9,ASSVDLRETEAF
TRBV28,ASSSGLAGGTGELF
TRBV5-1,ASSPGPPDQPQH
TRBV5-6,ASSLAAAYGYT
TRBV10-3,AISETGTYEQY
TRBV7-2,ASSRTYEKLF
TRBV27,ASSSRLAGGPSTDTQY
TRBV4-1,ASSQTGTSNTEAF
TRBV20-1,SAEDVNEQY
TRBV5-1,ASSRGQVNTEAF
TRBV11-2,ASSPRGELEAF
TRBV6-5,ASGRLGSGELF
TRBV13,ASSLRQGGNTGELF
TRBV18,ASSPIRPQNEQF
TRBV7-6,ASSPGTLTPSSYNSPLH
TRBV28,ASSVNYGYT
TRBV6-5,ASSYSNQGRTEAF
TRBV19,ASSIAGVNYGYT
TRBV4-2,ASSQADIRDGYT
TRBV30,ASQSGSNSPLH
TRBV5-6,ASSEGTGSSYEQY
TRBV11-1,ASSPTGPYEQY
TRBV7-2,ASSLVSAQQNEQF
TRBV27,ASSFWGASNQPQH
TRBV19,ASSPGTTLETQY
TRBV28,ASSLVGRERGYT
TRBV6-5,ASKGDKPEQF
TRBV4-1,ASSQDWVSNQPQH
TRBV5-1,ASSLSQGEDGYT
TRBV18,ASSPVGGQGGNEQF
TRBV27,ASSRTGGYLGAF
TRBV7-2,ASSDRLAGGRYNEQF
TRBV11-3,ASSSTSGRRTDTQY
TRBV7-2,ASSLVSDIQY
TRBV13,ASSLGLAGTSYEQY
TRBV2,ASRDSKTYEQY
TRBV2,ASSPDPPETQY
TRBV5-1,ASSLWGGGDTEAF
TRBV5-4,ASSLQGANTIY
TRBV6-5,ASTPTGGEAF
TRBV13,ASSFNPNTEAF